A single sample gave rise to the 13 T cell receptor beta chains below, sequenced in a study of T cells in Graves' hyperthyroidism and ophthalmopathy. RNA transcripts gave rise to amplified TCR beta CDR3 regions. The HTBI set primed first-round TCR CDR3 RT-PCR. MiXCR was run by TCRdb on the multiplex PCR reads, yielding one entry per CDR3 protein. The sample contains some 440,000 distinct CDR3 sequences, around 16% of which appear only once. Sequenced input: blood. The receptors come from a woman under 30 with Graves' hyperthyroidism.

This clonotype was counted at least ten times. The V and J genes are TRBV5-1 and TRBJ1-6; a weak D match, TRBD1 (6 bases). Trimming cost V 3 bases and J 7 bases, with 17 bases left between them. Germline CDR1 SGHRS, CDR2 YFSETQ. CDR3 length: 16 amino acids. The chain's CDR3 is CASSYRERGGNSPLHF. The CDR3 nucleotides read TGCGCCAGCAGCTACAGGGAACGAGGGGGGAATTCACCCCTCCACTTT.

This clonotype was recorded a few times. V gene TRBV6-5 combines with J gene TRBJ1-5; D is unclear. Looked up from germline, CDR1 is MNHEY and CDR2 is SVGAGI. V lost 2 bases to trimming and J lost 3 bases, with 5 bases between them. CDR3 length: 13 amino acids. The CDR3 reads CASSYGFNQPQHF. The CDR3, as DNA: TGTGCCAGCAGTTACGGGTTCAATCAGCCCCAGCATTTT.

The table lists this clonotype with many counts. The chain joins TRBV7-9 to TRBJ2-7; possible D gene TRBD2, 6 bases. V dropped 4 bases and J dropped 2 bases, with 15 bases sitting between them. The CDR3 loop spans 15 amino acids. Germline V lookup: CDR1 SEHNR, CDR2 FQNEAQ (reference sequence). In nucleotides, the CDR3 is TGTGCCAGCAGCTCAAGGGACTCCCGGCCCTACGAGCAGTACTTC. Residues: CASSSRDSRPYEQYF. Using reference TRBV7-9 and TRBJ2-7 for the parts outside the CDR3, the full variable domain is DTGVSQNPRHKITKRGQNVTFRCDPISEHNRLYWYRQTLGQGPEFLTYFQNEAQLEKSRLLSDRFSAERPKGSFSTLEIQRTEQGDSAMYLCASSSRDSRPYEQYFGPGTRLTVT.

This clonotype was found many times. Here the CDR3 reads CASSLGTSGKNEQFF. The CDR3 DNA follows: TGTGCCAGCAGCCTCGGGACTAGCGGGAAAAATGAGCAGTTCTTC. J is TRBJ2-1 and V is TRBV3-1; 13 bases align to TRBD2. Germline loops: CDR1 LGHDT, CDR2 YNNKEL (reference sequence). CDR3 size: 15 residues. With V trimmed by 4 bases and J by 7 bases, 4 bases remained unmatched.

The rearrangement links TRBV2 to TRBJ2-7; D is unresolved. CDR3 length: 12 residues. Trimming pared 7 bases from V and 6 bases from J, leaving 13 bases between. Germline-derived CDR1 and CDR2 are SNHLY and FYNNEI. Written as DNA, the CDR3 is TGTGCCAGCATAAACAGTGACTGCGAGCAGTACTTC. This gives the protein CASINSDCEQYF.

This clonotype was seen repeatedly, ten times or more. The chain is built from TRBV3-1 and TRBJ2-3; 9 bases map to TRBD2. The CDR3 is 15 amino acids. The germline gives CDR1 LGHDT, CDR2 YNNKEL (reference sequence). V lost 4 bases, J lost 8 bases, and 10 bases stayed unmatched. CDR3 nucleotide sequence: TGTGCCAGCAGCCCGCGACTAGCGGAGGGTTCTACGCAGTATTTT. Translating gives CASSPRLAEGSTQYF.

This clonotype was observed many times. The chain combines TRBV20-1 with TRBJ2-7, with 12 bases that match TRBD2. The CDR3 consists of 13 residues. CDR1 and CDR2 (germline): DFQATT, SNEGSKA (reference sequence). The V segment lost 6 bases and the J segment 3 bases; nucleotides outside the gene matches: 3. The CDR3 DNA reads as TGCAGTGCAAGACTAGCGGGGGACTACGAGCAGTACTTC. This translates into CSARLAGDYEQYF.

At least ten counts were recorded for this clonotype. The rearrangement uses TRBV5-1 and TRBJ2-2, with 10 bases lining up with TRBD2. CDR3 length equals 15 residues. Germline lookup yields CDR1 SGHRS and CDR2 YFSETQ. J gave up 5 bases and V 4 bases, and 5 bases lay outside the gene matches. The CDR3 sequence: CASSPLAGVTGELFF. DNA for the CDR3: TGCGCCAGCAGCCCTCTAGCGGGGGTGACCGGGGAGCTGTTTTTT. The variable domain in full, completed from reference TRBV5-1 and TRBJ2-2, reads KAGVTQTPRYLIKTRGQQVTLSCSPISGHRSVSWYQQTPGQGLQFLFEYFSETQRNKGNFPGRFSGRQFSNSRSEMNVSTLELGDSALYLCASSPLAGVTGELFFGEGSRLTVL.

This sequence joins TRBV20-1 and TRBJ2-7; D is uncertain. The CDR3 runs to 13 residues. V was clipped by 1 base and J by 3 bases, with 10 bases between them. In germline, CDR1 is DFQATT, CDR2 SNEGSKA (reference sequence). The CDR3: CSARGSVDYEQYF. Here the CDR3 DNA reads TGCAGTGCTAGAGGTTCAGTAGACTACGAGCAGTACTTC.

The V call is TRBV15, the J call TRBJ1-5, with no clear D. CDR3 length: 12 amino acids. Germline V gives CDR1 LNHNV, CDR2 YYDKDF (reference sequence). Deletions cut 0 bases from V and 11 bases from J, with 8 bases between. CDR3 residues: CATSRDEGSQHF. The CDR3 DNA follows: TGTGCCACCAGCAGAGATGAGGGTTCCCAGCATTTT.

This clonotype was recorded many times. The chain carries TRBV20-1 and TRBJ2-3, with a tentative D call TRBD2 (6 bases). This CDR3 has 17 amino acids. Germline CDR1 and CDR2: DFQATT and SNEGSKA (reference sequence). Trimming cost V 6 bases and J 5 bases, with 27 bases left between them. This chain's CDR3 is CSAQSPPGGGIGDTQYF. CDR3 bases: TGCAGTGCCCAATCCCCCCCAGGTGGAGGGATCGGAGATACGCAGTATTTT.

This clonotype was found a few times. This chain uses TRBV10-2 with TRBJ1-6, with 7 bases that match TRBD1. J gave up 3 bases and V 10 bases, and 6 bases lay outside the gene matches. Germline CDR1 reads WSHSY; CDR2 reads SAAADI. The length of the CDR3 is 14 residues. CDR3 nucleotides: TGCGCCACCGGCGGGGACAGCTATAATTCACCCCTCCACTTT. Amino acid sequence: CATGGDSYNSPLHF.

This clonotype was seen at least ten times. Germline is not matched at one junction end, which may reflect a read error. CDR3: CASSLASETQYF. The CDR3 DNA follows: TGTGCCAGCTCGCTCGCGTCGGAGACCCAGTACTTC. The J gene is TRBJ2-5, the V gene TRBV5-1; D ambiguous. CDR3 length equals 12 residues. Germline V gene data show CDR1 as SGHRS and CDR2 as YFSETQ.